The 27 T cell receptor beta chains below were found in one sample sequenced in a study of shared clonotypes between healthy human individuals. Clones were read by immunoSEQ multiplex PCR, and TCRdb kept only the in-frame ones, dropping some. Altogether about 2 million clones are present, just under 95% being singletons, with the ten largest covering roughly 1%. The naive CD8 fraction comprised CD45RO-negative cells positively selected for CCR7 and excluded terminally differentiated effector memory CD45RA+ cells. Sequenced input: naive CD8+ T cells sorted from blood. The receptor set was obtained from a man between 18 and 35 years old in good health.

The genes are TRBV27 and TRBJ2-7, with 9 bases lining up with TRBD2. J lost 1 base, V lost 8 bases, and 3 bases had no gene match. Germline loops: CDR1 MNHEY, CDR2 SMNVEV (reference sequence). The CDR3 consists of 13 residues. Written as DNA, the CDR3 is TGTGCCAGCGCCCTAGCGGGATCCTACGAGCAGTACTTC. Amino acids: CASALAGSYEQYF.

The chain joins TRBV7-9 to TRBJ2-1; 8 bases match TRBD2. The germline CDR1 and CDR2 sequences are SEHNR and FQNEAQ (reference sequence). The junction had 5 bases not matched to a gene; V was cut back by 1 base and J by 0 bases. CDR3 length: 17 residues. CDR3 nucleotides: TGTGCCAGCAGCTTAGAGGGGAGCGGGAGCTCCTACAATGAGCAGTTCTTC. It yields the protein CASSLEGSGSSYNEQFF.

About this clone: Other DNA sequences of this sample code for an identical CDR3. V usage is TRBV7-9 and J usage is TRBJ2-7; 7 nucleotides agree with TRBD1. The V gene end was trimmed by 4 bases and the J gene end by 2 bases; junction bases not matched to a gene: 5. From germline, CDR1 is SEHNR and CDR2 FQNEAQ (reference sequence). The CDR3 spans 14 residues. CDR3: CASSSRDSPYEQYF. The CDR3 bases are TGTGCCAGCAGCTCAAGGGACAGTCCCTACGAGCAGTACTTC.

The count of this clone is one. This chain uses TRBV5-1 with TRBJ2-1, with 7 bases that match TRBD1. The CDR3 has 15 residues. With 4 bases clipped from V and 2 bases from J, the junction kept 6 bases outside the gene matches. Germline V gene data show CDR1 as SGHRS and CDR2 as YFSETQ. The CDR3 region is CASSPRQGTYNEQFF. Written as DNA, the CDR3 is TGCGCCAGCAGCCCCAGACAGGGCACCTACAATGAGCAGTTCTTC.

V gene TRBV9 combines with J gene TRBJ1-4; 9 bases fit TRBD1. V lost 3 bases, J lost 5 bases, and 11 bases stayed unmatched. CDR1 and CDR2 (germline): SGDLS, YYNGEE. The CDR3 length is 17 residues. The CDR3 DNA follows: TGTGCCAGCAGCGCCAGACAGGGGACAGGGCGAAATGAAAAACTGTTTTTT. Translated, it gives CASSARQGTGRNEKLFF. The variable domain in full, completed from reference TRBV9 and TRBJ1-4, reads DSGVTQTPKHLITATGQRVTLRCSPRSGDLSVYWYQQSLDQGLQFLIQYYNGEERAKGNILERFSAQQFPDLHSELNLSSLELGDSALYFCASSARQGTGRNEKLFFGSGTQLSVL.

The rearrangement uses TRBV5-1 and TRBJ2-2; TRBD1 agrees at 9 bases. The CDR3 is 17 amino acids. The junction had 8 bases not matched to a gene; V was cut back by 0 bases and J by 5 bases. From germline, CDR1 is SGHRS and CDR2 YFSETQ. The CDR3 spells CASSLDGTGTGTGELFF. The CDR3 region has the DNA TGCGCCAGCAGCTTGGACGGGACCGGGACAGGGACCGGGGAGCTGTTTTTT.

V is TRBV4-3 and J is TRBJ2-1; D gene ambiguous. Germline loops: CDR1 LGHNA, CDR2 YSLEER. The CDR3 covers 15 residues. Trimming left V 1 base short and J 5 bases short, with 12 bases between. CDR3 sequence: CASSQVDWGDNEQFF. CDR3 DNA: TGCGCCAGCAGCCAAGTCGATTGGGGTGACAATGAGCAGTTCTTC.

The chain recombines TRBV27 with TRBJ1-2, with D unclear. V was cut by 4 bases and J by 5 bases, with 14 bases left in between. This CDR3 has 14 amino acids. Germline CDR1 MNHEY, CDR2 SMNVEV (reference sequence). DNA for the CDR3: TGTGCCAGCAGTTCAGGACCACCATCTTATGGCTACACCTTC. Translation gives CASSSGPPSYGYTF.

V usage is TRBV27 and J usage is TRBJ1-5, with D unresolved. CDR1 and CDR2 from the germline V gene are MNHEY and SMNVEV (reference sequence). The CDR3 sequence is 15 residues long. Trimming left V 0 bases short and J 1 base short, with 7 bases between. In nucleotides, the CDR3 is TGTGCCAGCAGTTTATCGGCAGGCAGCAATCAGCCCCAGCATTTT. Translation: CASSLSAGSNQPQHF.

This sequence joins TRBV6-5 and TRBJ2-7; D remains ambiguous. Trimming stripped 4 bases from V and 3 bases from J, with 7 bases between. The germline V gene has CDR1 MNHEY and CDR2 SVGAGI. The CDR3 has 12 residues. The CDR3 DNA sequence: TGTGCCAGCAGTTTCGACGGCTACGAGCAGTACTTC. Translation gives CASSFDGYEQYF.

CDR3: CASSLGSLNTGELFF. CDR3 nucleotides: TGTGCCAGCAGCTTAGGGAGCCTTAACACCGGGGAGCTGTTTTTT. J is TRBJ2-2 and V is TRBV11-2; D call uncertain. V was cut by 1 base and J by 2 bases, with 8 bases left in between. Per the germline V gene, CDR1 is SGHAT and CDR2 is FQNNGV. The CDR3 loop spans 15 amino acids.

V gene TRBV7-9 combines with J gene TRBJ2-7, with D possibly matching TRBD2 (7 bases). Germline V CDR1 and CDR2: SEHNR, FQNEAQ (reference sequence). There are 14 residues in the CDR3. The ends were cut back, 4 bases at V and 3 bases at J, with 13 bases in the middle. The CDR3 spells CASSSHREGYEQYF. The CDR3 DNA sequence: TGTGCCAGCAGCTCACACAGGGAGGGCTACGAGCAGTACTTC.

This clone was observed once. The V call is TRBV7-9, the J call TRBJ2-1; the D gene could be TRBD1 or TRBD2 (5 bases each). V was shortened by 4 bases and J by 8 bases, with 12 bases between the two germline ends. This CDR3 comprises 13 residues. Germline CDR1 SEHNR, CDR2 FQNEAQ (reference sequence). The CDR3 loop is CASSWVGADEQFF. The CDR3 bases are TGTGCCAGCAGCTGGGTCGGGGCGGATGAGCAGTTCTTC.

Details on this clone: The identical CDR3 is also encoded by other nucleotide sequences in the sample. CDR3 residues: CASSLTGAYEQYF. For the CDR3, the DNA is TGCGCCAGCAGCCTGACAGGGGCCTACGAGCAGTACTTC. This rearrangement joins TRBV4-1 to TRBJ2-7; 8 bases line up with TRBD1. Per the germline V gene, CDR1 is MGHRA and CDR2 is YSYEKL. V was clipped by 4 bases and J by 2 bases; unmatched bases: 1. There are 13 residues in the CDR3.

The CDR3 here is CASSSPGFLEQYF. CDR3 nucleotide sequence: TGTGCCAGCAGCTCCCCGGGGTTTCTCGAGCAGTACTTC. V gene TRBV7-2 combines with J gene TRBJ2-7; TRBD2 is a possible D gene (5 bases). There are 13 residues in the CDR3. Germline CDR1 reads SGHTA; CDR2 reads FQGNSA. With 4 bases removed from V and 6 bases from J, the gap between germline ends came to 13 bases.

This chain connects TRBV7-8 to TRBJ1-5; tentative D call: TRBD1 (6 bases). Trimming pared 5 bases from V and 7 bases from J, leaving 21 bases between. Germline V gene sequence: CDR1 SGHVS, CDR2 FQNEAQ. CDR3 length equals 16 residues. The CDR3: CASSDPLAGAGQPQHF. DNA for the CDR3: TGTGCCAGCAGCGACCCCCTCGCAGGGGCTGGGCAGCCCCAGCATTTT. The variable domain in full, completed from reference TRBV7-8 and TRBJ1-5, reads GAGVSQSPRYKVAKRGQDVALRCDPISGHVSLFWYQQALGQGPEFLTYFQNEAQLDKSGLPSDRFFAERPEGSVSTLKIQRTQQEDSAVYLCASSDPLAGAGQPQHFGDGTRLSIL.

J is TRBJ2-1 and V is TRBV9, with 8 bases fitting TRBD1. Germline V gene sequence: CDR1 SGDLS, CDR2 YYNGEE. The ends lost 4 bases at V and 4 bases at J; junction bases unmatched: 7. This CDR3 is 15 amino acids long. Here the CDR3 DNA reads TGTGCCAGCAGCTACGGACAGGGCCCTTACAATGAGCAGTTCTTC. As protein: CASSYGQGPYNEQFF.

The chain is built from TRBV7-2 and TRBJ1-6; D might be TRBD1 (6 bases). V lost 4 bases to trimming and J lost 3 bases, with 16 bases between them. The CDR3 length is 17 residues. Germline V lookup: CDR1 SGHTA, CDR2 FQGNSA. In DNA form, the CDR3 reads TGTGCCAGCAGCTACGACAGGCGGCTAAGCTATAATTCACCCCTCCACTTT. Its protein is CASSYDRRLSYNSPLHF. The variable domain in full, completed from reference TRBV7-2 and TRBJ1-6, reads GAGVSQSPSNKVTEKGKDVELRCDPISGHTALYWYRQSLGQGLEFLIYFQGNSAPDKSGLPSDRFSAERTGGSVSTLTIQRTQQEDSAVYLCASSYDRRLSYNSPLHFGNGTRLTVT.

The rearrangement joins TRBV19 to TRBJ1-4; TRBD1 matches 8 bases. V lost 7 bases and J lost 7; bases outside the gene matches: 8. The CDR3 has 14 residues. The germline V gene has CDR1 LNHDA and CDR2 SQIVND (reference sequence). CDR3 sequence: CASTSGGGFEKLFF. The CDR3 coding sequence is TGTGCCAGTACCTCAGGGGGCGGGTTTGAAAAACTGTTTTTT.

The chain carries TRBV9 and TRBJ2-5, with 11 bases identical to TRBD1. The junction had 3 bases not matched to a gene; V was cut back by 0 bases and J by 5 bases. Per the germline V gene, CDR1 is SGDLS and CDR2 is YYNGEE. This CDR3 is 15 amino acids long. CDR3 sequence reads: CASSVDRDRGETQYF. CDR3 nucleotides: TGTGCCAGCAGCGTAGATAGGGACAGGGGGGAGACCCAGTACTTC.

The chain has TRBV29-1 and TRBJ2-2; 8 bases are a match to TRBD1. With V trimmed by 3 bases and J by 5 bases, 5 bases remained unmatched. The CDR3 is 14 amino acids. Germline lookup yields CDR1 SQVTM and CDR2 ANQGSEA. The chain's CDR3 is CSVDFGQGTGELFF. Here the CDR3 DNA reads TGCAGCGTTGACTTTGGACAGGGAACCGGGGAGCTGTTTTTT.

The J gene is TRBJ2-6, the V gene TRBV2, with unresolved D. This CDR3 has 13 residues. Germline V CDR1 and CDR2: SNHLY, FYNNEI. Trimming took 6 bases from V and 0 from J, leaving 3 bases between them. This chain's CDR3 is CASSISGANVLTF. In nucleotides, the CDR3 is TGTGCCAGCAGCATCTCTGGGGCCAACGTCCTGACTTTC.

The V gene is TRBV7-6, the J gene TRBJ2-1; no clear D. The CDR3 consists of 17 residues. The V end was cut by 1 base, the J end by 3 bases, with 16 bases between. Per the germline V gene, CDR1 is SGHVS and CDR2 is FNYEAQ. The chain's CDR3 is CASSLDGLEPRYNEQFF. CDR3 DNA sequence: TGTGCCAGCAGCTTAGATGGTCTCGAACCCCGCTACAATGAGCAGTTCTTC.

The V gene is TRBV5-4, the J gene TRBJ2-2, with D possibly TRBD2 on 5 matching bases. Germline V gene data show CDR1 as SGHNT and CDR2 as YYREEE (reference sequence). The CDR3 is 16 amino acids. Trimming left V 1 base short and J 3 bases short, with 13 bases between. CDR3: CASSLLERTHTGELFF. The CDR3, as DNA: TGTGCCAGCAGCTTGTTAGAGCGGACCCACACCGGGGAGCTGTTTTTT.

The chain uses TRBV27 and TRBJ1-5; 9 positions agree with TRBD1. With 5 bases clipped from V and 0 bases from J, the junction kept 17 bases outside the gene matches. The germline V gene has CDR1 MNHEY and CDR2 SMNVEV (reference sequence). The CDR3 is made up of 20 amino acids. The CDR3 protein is CASSLLGVHGQGPSNQPQHF. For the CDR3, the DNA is TGTGCCAGCAGTCTGTTGGGGGTCCATGGACAGGGGCCTAGCAATCAGCCCCAGCATTTT.

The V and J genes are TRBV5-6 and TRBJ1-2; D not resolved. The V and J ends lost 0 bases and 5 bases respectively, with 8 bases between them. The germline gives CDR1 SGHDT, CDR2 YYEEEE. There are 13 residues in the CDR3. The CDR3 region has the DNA TGTGCCAGCAGCTTGGACTCCCCATATGGCTACACCTTC. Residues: CASSLDSPYGYTF.

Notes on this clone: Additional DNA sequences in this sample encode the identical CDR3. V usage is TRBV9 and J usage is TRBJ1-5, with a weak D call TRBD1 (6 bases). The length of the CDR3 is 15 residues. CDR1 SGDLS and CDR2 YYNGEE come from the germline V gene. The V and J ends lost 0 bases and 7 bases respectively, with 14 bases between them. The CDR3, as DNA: TGTGCCAGCAGCGTAGGCGGGGGCGCGGGGCAGCCCCAGCATTTT. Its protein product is CASSVGGGAGQPQHF.